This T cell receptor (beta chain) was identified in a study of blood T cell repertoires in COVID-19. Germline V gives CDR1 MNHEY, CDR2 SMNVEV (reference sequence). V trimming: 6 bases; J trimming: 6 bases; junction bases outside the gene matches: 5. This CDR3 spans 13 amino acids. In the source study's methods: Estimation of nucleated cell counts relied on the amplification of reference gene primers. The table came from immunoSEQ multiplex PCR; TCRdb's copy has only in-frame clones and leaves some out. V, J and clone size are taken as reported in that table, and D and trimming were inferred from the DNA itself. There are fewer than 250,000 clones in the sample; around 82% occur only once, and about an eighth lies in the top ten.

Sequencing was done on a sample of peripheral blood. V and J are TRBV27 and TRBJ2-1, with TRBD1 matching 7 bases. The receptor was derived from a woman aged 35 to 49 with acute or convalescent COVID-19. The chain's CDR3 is CASRKSGGNEQFF. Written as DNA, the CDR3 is TGTGCCAGCAGGAAATCAGGGGGCAATGAGCAGTTCTTC.